What follows is one TCR beta chain and its context. The germline gives CDR1 SGHNT, CDR2 YYREEE (reference sequence). J was trimmed by 7 bases and V by 3 bases; bases with no gene match: 11. The CDR3 totals 15 residues. After extraction with the RNeasy kit, about 0.45 to 1 ug of the RNA was reverse transcribed using random hexamers. MiXCR, run by TCRdb on the immunoSEQ multiplex PCR reads, gives a single entry per CDR3 protein. Among some 260,000 distinct CDR3 sequences listed, around 93% were seen once. This entry comes from a study of CD8 T cells in Susac syndrome. The TCR originated in a human donor with multiple sclerosis. Sequenced material: CD4+ T cells from PBMCs. The chain carries TRBV5-4 and TRBJ1-1, with TRBD1 matching 8 bases. CDR3 nucleotides: TGTGCCAGCAGCTACAACCTACAGGGGGTGAGTGAAGCTTTCTTT. Translation: CASSYNLQGVSEAFF.